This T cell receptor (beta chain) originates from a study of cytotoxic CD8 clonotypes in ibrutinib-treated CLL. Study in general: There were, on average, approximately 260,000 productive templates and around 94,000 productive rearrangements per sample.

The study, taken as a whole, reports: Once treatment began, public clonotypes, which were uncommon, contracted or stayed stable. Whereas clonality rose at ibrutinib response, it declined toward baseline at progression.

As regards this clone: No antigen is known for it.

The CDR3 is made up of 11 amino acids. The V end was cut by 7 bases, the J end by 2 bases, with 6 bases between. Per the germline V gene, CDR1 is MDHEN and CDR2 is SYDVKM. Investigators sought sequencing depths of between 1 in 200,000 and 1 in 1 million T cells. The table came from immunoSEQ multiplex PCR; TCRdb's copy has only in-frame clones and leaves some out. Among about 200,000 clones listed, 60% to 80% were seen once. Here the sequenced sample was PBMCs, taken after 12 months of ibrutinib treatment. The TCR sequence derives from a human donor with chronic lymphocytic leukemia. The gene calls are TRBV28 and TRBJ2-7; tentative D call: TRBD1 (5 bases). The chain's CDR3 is CASKTAYEQYF. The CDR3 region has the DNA TGTGCCAGCAAGACAGCCTACGAGCAGTACTTC.